This TCR beta chain is from a study of T cells in Graves' hyperthyroidism and ophthalmopathy. TCR beta CDR3 regions were amplified from RNA transcripts. The HTBI set primed first-round TCR CDR3 RT-PCR. TCRdb analysed the multiplex PCR reads with MiXCR anew, one entry per CDR3 protein. The table includes 400,000 to 550,000 distinct CDR3 sequences, approximately 15% detected once. General study points: Blood also held most thyroid clonotypes expanded beyond 0.001.

After removal of 4 bases from V and 2 bases from J, the junction contained 2 bases not matched to a gene. Germline V lookup: CDR1 SGHDT, CDR2 YYEEEE. The CDR3 is 14 residues long. Diagnostic assessment was based on clinical symptoms, serum thyroxine and TRAb, thyroid ultrasound and orbital computed tomography. More than 9.5 ml fresh peripheral blood yielded the PBMCs. In its sample, this clonotype was seen a few times. Its antigen is not identified. The TCR was taken from a woman between 18 and 29 years old with Graves' hyperthyroidism. The chain uses TRBV5-6 and TRBJ2-7, with 11 nucleotides matching TRBD1. The sample comprised blood. The chain's CDR3 is CASSLGQGAYEQYV. CDR3 DNA sequence: TGTGCCAGCAGCCTGGGACAGGGGGCCTACGAGCAGTACGTC.